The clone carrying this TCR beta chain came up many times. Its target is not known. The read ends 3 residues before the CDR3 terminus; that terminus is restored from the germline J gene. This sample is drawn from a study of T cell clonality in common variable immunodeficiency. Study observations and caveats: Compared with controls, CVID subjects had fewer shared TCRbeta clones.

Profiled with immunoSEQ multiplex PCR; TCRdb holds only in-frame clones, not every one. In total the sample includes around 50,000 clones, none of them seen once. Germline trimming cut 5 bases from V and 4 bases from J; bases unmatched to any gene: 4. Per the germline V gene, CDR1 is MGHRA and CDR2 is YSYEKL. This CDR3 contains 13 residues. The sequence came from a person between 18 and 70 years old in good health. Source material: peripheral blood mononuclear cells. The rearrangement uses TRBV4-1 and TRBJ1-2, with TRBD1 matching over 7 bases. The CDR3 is CASSSTGVYGYTF. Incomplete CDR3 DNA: TGCGCCAGCAGCTCAACAGGGGTCTATGGC.